The T cell receptor beta chain described here comes from a study of OX40 agonist ivuxolimab in advanced cancers. Sequencing was performed with immunoSEQ multiplex PCR; in TCRdb, only in-frame clones are kept and a portion is missing. The table has about 120,000 clones, over 75% seen once. The CDR3 is 16 residues long. Germline V gene lookup returns CDR1 MNHEY and CDR2 SVGAGI. V gave up 2 bases and J gave up 8 bases; unmatched junction bases: 9. The TCR comes from an adult with an advanced solid tumor such as melanoma, head and neck, liver or kidney cancer. The sequenced sample was CD4+ or CD8+ T cells sorted from blood, obtained in a trial of the OX40 agonist ivuxolimab. The J gene is TRBJ1-6, the V gene TRBV6-5; 7 bases align to TRBD1. CDR3 nucleotides: TGTGCCAGCAGTTACCGGCAGGGGGGTCCTGATTCACCCCTCCACTTT. As protein: CASSYRQGGPDSPLHF.